This T cell receptor (beta chain) emerged from a study of Tregs in tolerant kidney transplant recipients. At the level of the study: Related graft donors supplied nonmyeloablative bone marrow transplants, and mixed chimerism was transient. Study outcomes and limitations: Biological reproducibility was not directly addressed, but technical replication error appeared minimal.

Clones were read by immunoSEQ multiplex PCR, and TCRdb kept only the in-frame ones, dropping some. This sample has about 14,000 clones, with about 80% found just once. Unstimulated Tregs (CD4+CD25+CD127-) and CD4+CD25- non-Tregs were sorted from PBMCs. Thawed PBMCs were rested overnight at 37°C with 200 IU/ml IL-2 before regulatory T cell sorting. This CDR3 region has 14 residues. J was trimmed by 2 bases and V by 4 bases; bases with no gene match: 3. The germline V gene has CDR1 SGHTS and CDR2 YDEGEE. On this clone: The target antigen is unknown.

The specimen comprised Tregs from blood, sampled before the transplant. The sequence derives from a human donor who received a combined kidney and bone marrow transplant. V gene TRBV5-8 combines with J gene TRBJ1-2; 9 bases agree with TRBD1. In DNA form, the CDR3 reads TGTGCCAGCAGCGCGGACAGGGGCAACTATGGCTACACCTTC. It translates to CASSADRGNYGYTF.